This entry lists 12 T cell receptor beta chains sequenced from one sample in a study of T-cell reconstitution after alpha-beta-depleted transplantation in children. Unique molecular identifiers featured in how the TCRbeta library was prepared. MiXCR, applied by TCRdb to the PCR reads, yields one record per CDR3 protein. The table shows roughly 5,000 distinct CDR3 sequences, with 26% occurring only once. Sequencing used PBMCs, mostly from graft donor cells, obtained 60 days after TCRalphabeta/CD19-depleted stem cell transplant. These receptors all stem from a male patient aged 2 to 9 who had a stem cell transplant for acute lymphoblastic leukemia, so the T cells may come from the graft donor.

This clonotype was picked up many times. V and J are TRBV30 and TRBJ1-3; possibly TRBD1 for D (5 bases). V lost 2 bases and J 2 bases, leaving 19 bases between the germline ends. Germline V gene lookup returns CDR1 GTSNPN and CDR2 SVGIG (reference sequence). This CDR3 region has 17 residues. Written as DNA, the CDR3 is TGTGCCTGGAGTAGCAGCGGCGCAGGGATCGCTGGAAACACCATATATTTT. This codes for CAWSSSGAGIAGNTIYF.

This clonotype was found many times. The chain combines TRBV7-9 with TRBJ2-7; D is uncertain. With 4 bases removed from V and 10 bases from J, the gap between germline ends came to 14 bases. Looked up from germline, CDR1 is SEHNR and CDR2 is FQNEAQ (reference sequence). The CDR3 contains 12 residues. CDR3 amino acids: CASSSPWLVQYF. In DNA form, the CDR3 reads TGTGCCAGCAGCTCCCCTTGGCTAGTTCAGTACTTC.

The chain uses TRBV15 and TRBJ2-7, with TRBD2 identical over 8 bases. The CDR3 sequence is 15 residues long. The junction had 10 bases not matched to a gene; V was cut back by 4 bases and J by 5 bases. CDR1 is LNHNV and CDR2 is YYDKDF in the germline V gene (reference sequence). CDR3 nucleotide sequence: TGTGCCACCAGCACCATATCCGGGAGGGACCACGAGCAGTACTTC. Encoded protein: CATSTISGRDHEQYF.

This clonotype was recorded at least ten times. The chain links TRBV6-1 to TRBJ2-1, with TRBD1 identical over 9 bases. This CDR3 contains 15 residues. The germline V gene encodes CDR1 MNHNS and CDR2 SASEGT. V lost 1 base and J lost 5; bases outside the gene matches: 3. The CDR3 loop is CASSEGQGGDNEQFF. The CDR3 DNA reads TGTGCCAGCAGTGAAGGACAGGGGGGAGACAATGAGCAGTTCTTC.

Many counts were recorded for this clonotype. The chain combines TRBV29-1 with TRBJ2-3; D is possibly TRBD1 (5 bases). This CDR3 spans 16 amino acids. V was clipped by 6 bases and J by 1 base, with 20 bases between them. Germline loops: CDR1 SQVTM, CDR2 ANQGSEA. Here the CDR3 DNA reads TGCAGCGTCAGGATGCAGGGAAGGGTGGGCACAGATACGCAGTATTTT. Residues: CSVRMQGRVGTDTQYF.

This clonotype is termed medium-sized. The chain carries TRBV12-3 or TRBV12-4 and TRBJ2-2; possible D gene TRBD1, 5 bases. The CDR3 is 15 amino acids. V lost 3 bases and J 5 bases, leaving 13 bases between the germline ends. The CDR3 sequence is CASSFARDGTGELFF. As DNA, the CDR3 is TGTGCCAGCAGTTTTGCCAGGGATGGGACCGGGGAGCTGTTTTTT.

This clonotype is medium-sized in the sample. This chain uses TRBV7-9 with TRBJ1-6, with D unresolved. The germline gives CDR1 SEHNR, CDR2 FQNEAQ (reference sequence). The CDR3 has 18 amino acids. V gave up 3 bases and J gave up 7 bases, with 22 bases separating them. The CDR3, as DNA: TGTGCCAGCAGCTTTAAAGGTTCGATGGGAGGTCGGAATTCACCCCTCCACTTT. Its translation: CASSFKGSMGGRNSPLHF. Combining the CDR3 with reference TRBV7-9 and TRBJ1-6 gives the whole variable domain DTGVSQNPRHKITKRGQNVTFRCDPISEHNRLYWYRQTLGQGPEFLTYFQNEAQLEKSRLLSDRFSAERPKGSFSTLEIQRTEQGDSAMYLCASSFKGSMGGRNSPLHFGNGTRLTVT.

At least ten counts were recorded for this clonotype. CDR3 region: CASSDGWFAQPQHF. The CDR3 DNA follows: TGTGCCAGCAGTGACGGGTGGTTCGCTCAGCCCCAGCATTTT. The chain couples TRBV6-1 to TRBJ1-5; D call uncertain. With 3 bases removed from V and 6 bases from J, the gap between germline ends came to 12 bases. Germline lookup yields CDR1 MNHNS and CDR2 SASEGT. The CDR3 is 14 residues long.

This clonotype came up many times. Germline is not matched at one junction end, which may reflect a read error. The chain joins TRBV7-7 to TRBJ2-7, with a possible D match to TRBD1 (5 bases). Germline CDR1 reads SSHAT; CDR2 reads FNYEAQ (reference sequence). The CDR3 loop spans 13 amino acids. CDR3 protein: CASSPDRNHEQYF. CDR3 in DNA: TGTGCTAGCAGCCCCGACAGAAACCACGAGCAGTACTTC. Variable domain in full (rest from reference TRBV7-7 and TRBJ2-7): GAGVSQSPRYKVTKRGQDVTLRCDPISSHATLYWYQQALGQGPEFLTYFNYEAQPDKSGLPSDRFSAERPEGSISTLTIQRTEQRDSAMYRCASSPDRNHEQYFGPGTRLTVT.

By share of the sample, this clonotype is large (0.1 to 1%). The CDR3: CASSFRGNVYEQFF. CDR3 DNA: TGTGCCAGCAGCTTCCGCGGGAATGTCTATGAGCAGTTCTTC. This chain uses TRBV7-2 with TRBJ2-1, with a weak D call TRBD2 (6 bases). The V end was cut by 3 bases, the J end by 8 bases, with 14 bases between. The V gene's germline CDR1 is SGHTA and CDR2 FQGNSA. The CDR3 is 14 amino acids.

This clonotype was picked up many times. The rearrangement uses TRBV20-1 and TRBJ2-2, with 8 bases identical to TRBD1. The CDR3 is made up of 13 amino acids. Per germline, CDR1 DFQATT and CDR2 SNEGSKA (reference sequence). V was pared by 5 bases and J by 9 bases, with 8 bases of the junction left unmatched. CDR3 sequence (DNA): TGCAGTGCTGCCAGGGGGCCTGATAGGGAGCTGTTTTTT. This gives the protein CSAARGPDRELFF.

This clonotype ranks as medium-sized. V gene TRBV7-6 combines with J gene TRBJ2-5; tentatively, D is TRBD1 (7 bases). Germline lookup yields CDR1 SGHVS and CDR2 FNYEAQ. V shed 0 bases and J shed 3 bases, with 17 bases lying between them. The CDR3 has 17 amino acids. CDR3 residues: CASSLAPRPGGKETQYF. The CDR3 DNA follows: TGTGCCAGCAGCTTAGCGCCCCGTCCAGGGGGGAAAGAGACCCAGTACTTC. Drawing the rest from reference TRBV7-6 and TRBJ2-5, the complete variable domain is GAGVSQSPRYKVTKRGQDVALRCDPISGHVSLYWYRQALGQGPEFLTYFNYEAQQDKSGLPNDRFSAERPEGSISTLTIQRTEQRDSAMYRCASSLAPRPGGKETQYFGPGTRLLVL.